This T cell receptor (beta chain) originates from a study of T-cell memory formation after mild COVID-19. Study summary: Clusters were largely donor specific. Study results and caveats: Contracting clones from day 15 to 85 had balanced CD4/CD8; later expanders favoured CD4+. Among CD4+ contracting clones, most were CM and EM, and CD8+ ones EMRA.

In the case of this clonotype: Its antigen is currently unknown.

Unmatched junction bases numbered 8, after V lost 2 bases and J lost 8 bases. Germline V lookup: CDR1 MNHNS, CDR2 SASEGT. The CDR3 extends over 15 amino acids. Using constant-segment primers, 5'RACE produced TCR alpha and TCR beta cDNA libraries carrying sample barcodes and UMIs. TCRdb redid the calling of the 5' RACE reads with MiXCR, one entry per CDR3 protein. The sample lists around 450,000 distinct CDR3 sequences; 20% to 25% were seen once. The chain uses TRBV6-1 and TRBJ1-4, with 7 bases aligning to TRBD1. The clonotype was recovered from an adult woman who had mild COVID-19 (a few samples of this study predate the infection). Cell type and time point are not known. Material for sequencing was PBMCs or a T cell subset sorted from them (not recorded which). The CDR3 sequence is CASSERGRLGEKLFF. The CDR3 DNA is TGTGCCAGCAGTGAAAGGGGGCGTCTGGGGGAAAAACTGTTTTTT.